Listed below are T cell receptor beta chains from one sample, sequenced in a study of CD8+ T cells in alopecia areata. The protocol was immunoSEQ multiplex PCR, while the TCRdb copy is restricted to in-frame clones and leaves out a portion. The sample has 200,000 or so clones, 45% to 70% seen once. The sample was CD8+ T cells sorted from blood. The receptors stem from a human donor in good health. Both conserved end residues are trimmed from each CDR3.

v_call | cdr3_aa
TRBV13 | ASSLRTEETQY
TRBV9 | ASSETGKGNQPQH
TRBV5-4 | ASSGGGYGYT
TRBV7-2 | ASSFKLSYEQY
TRBV5-4 | ASSLQSEQY
TRBV29-1 | SVEGAGEGYGYT
TRBV7-9 | ASSDRTYGYT
TRBV29-1 | SVLAGGRYNEQF
TRBV29-1 | SVLGGLNTEAF
TRBV30 | AWSVHEGTEAF
TRBV5-1 | ASSLAPGGNYEQY
TRBV29-1 | SARRDTGYEQY
TRBV29-1 | SVTDRNNQPQH
TRBV29-1 | SVELESTSYEQY
TRBV7-9 | ASSTRGVYEQY
TRBV4-1 | ASSQEQSHRLY
TRBV29-1 | SVEESPGGEETQY
TRBV2 | ASSVGGEPLETQY
TRBV7-9 | ASSPAGDTIY
TRBV29-1 | SVRQGSYNSPLH
TRBV19 | ATTTGWMNTEAF
TRBV19 | ASSIGTTNYGYT
TRBV11-2 | ASSLDVAGAYEQY
TRBV23-1 | ASSQSTNGGGISPYEQY
TRBV29-1 | SATEAF
TRBV29-1 | SVATPEKGARETQY
TRBV13 | ASSLGLTGHYLNTEAF
TRBV14 | ASSGYQETQY
TRBV30 | AWSVDSRLDGYT
TRBV29-1 | SVRAGLQETQY
TRBV7-9 | ASSQGGGDVETQY
TRBV29-1 | SVVDSSYGYT
TRBV2 | ASSSRTIPLAF
TRBV15 | ATSGNLNTGELF
TRBV4-1 | ASSQEEQGAGVYGYT
TRBV7-9 | ASSLTGVKDEQF
TRBV19 | ASSSAVSYNEQF
TRBV11-1 | ASSSLVIGELF
TRBV11-2 | ASSPGDRAYEQY
TRBV30 | AWEAGTGANVLT
TRBV2 | ASRWSGLDQPQH
TRBV2 | ASSDTYEQY
TRBV2 | ASSEFGDPTNYGYT
TRBV19 | ASSIFGARNTGELF